A single sample is the source of the 17 T cell receptor beta chains below, sequenced in a study of T cell clonality in common variable immunodeficiency. General observations from the study: Fewer deletions and N-nucleotide insertions were reportedly seen in common variable immunodeficiency TCR beta sequences.

Profiled with immunoSEQ multiplex PCR; TCRdb holds only in-frame clones, not every one. Observed are about 33,000 clones, no singletons, with the top ten taking 6.1%. These receptors have no identified antigens. The material sequenced was peripheral blood mononuclear cells. Every receptor here comes from a human donor with common variable immunodeficiency.

For this clone: The read gets to within 3 residues of the CDR3 end, and the germline J gene fills in the rest. The chain links TRBV29-1 to TRBJ1-2, with 9 bases fitting TRBD1. The CDR3 runs 13 residues. Trimming removed 7 bases from V and 7 bases from J; junction bases left unmatched: 10. Germline CDR1 reads SQVTM; CDR2 reads ANQGSEA. CDR3 amino acids: CSALTGGSAGYTF. The part of the CDR3 DNA that was read is TGCAGCGCCCTGACAGGGGGTTCTGCTGGC.

This clone turned up a few times. The read comes to an end 3 residues before the CDR3 does, leaving the germline J gene to fill in the end. This rearrangement joins TRBV5-5 to TRBJ2-5, with 11 bases that match TRBD1. J lost 1 base, V lost 4 bases, and 3 bases had no gene match. Germline lookup yields CDR1 SGHKS and CDR2 YYEKEE (reference sequence). The CDR3 contains 15 residues. This CDR3 is CASSLGTGGQETQYF. Partial CDR3 DNA: TGTGCCAGCAGCCTCGGGACAGGGGGCCAAGAGACC. The variable domain in full, with the rest retrieved from reference TRBV5-5 and TRBJ2-5, is DAGVTQSPTHLIKTRGQQVTLRCSPISGHKSVSWYQQVLGQGPQFIFQYYEKEERGRGNFPDRFSARQFPNYSSELNVNALLLGDSALYLCASSLGTGGQETQYFGPGTRLLVL.

This clone was detected a few times. The CDR3 end falls 3 residues outside the read, so it is completed with the germline J gene. The chain has TRBV23-1 and TRBJ2-1; 10 nucleotides match TRBD1. TRBV23-1 is flagged as an ORF with uncertain function. There are 17 residues in the CDR3. J was trimmed by 7 bases and V by 2 bases; bases with no gene match: 11. The CDR3 sequence is CASSQASTGGARNEQFF. Partial CDR3 DNA: TGCGCCAGCAGTCAAGCCTCGACAGGGGGCGCGAGGAATGAG.

This clone was detected many times. The CDR3 end is not reached by the read, which stops 3 residues before it; the germline J gene fills it in. The V call is TRBV10-1, the J call TRBJ2-1; tentatively, D is TRBD2 (6 bases). From germline, CDR1 is WNHNN and CDR2 SYGVQD (reference sequence). V was cut by 3 bases and J by 0 bases, with 21 bases left in between. The CDR3 is 19 amino acids. CDR3 DNA (partial): TGCGCCAGCAGTGAACAGGCCCCACTAGCCCCCTCCTCCTACAATGAG. The encoded protein is CASSEQAPLAPSSYNE. The CDR3 in full is CASSEQAPLAPSSYNEQFF.

As for this clone: Sequencing ends 3 residues short of the CDR3 end; the germline J gene provides the rest. This sequence joins TRBV7-9 and TRBJ2-2, with 8 bases lining up with TRBD1. Germline CDR1 and CDR2: SEHNR and FQNEAQ (reference sequence). Germline trimming cut 4 bases from V and 6 bases from J; bases unmatched to any gene: 7. This CDR3 region has 15 residues. The DNA read from the CDR3 is TGTGCCAGCAGCTCAGGACAGGGTAGATCCGGGGAG. Translating it yields CASSSGQGRSGE. The whole CDR3 sequence reads CASSSGQGRSGELFF.

This clone was detected ten times or more. The DNA ends 3 residues before the CDR3 does, and the rest of the CDR3 is filled in from the germline J gene. Distinct nucleotide sequences in the sample also encode this CDR3. This chain connects TRBV5-5 to TRBJ2-7; D possibly uses TRBD1 or TRBD2 (7 bases each). The CDR3 is 15 amino acids. CDR1 and CDR2 from the germline V gene are SGHKS and YYEKEE (reference sequence). V was cut by 3 bases and J by 4 bases, with 17 bases left in between. The part of the CDR3 DNA that was read is TGTGCCAGCAGCTCCCGACAGGGAGGGCTTTACGAG. Translating it yields CASSSRQGGLYE. The full CDR3 reads CASSSRQGGLYEQYF.

This clone has only a few counts. The read terminates 3 residues ahead of where the CDR3 ends, so the germline J gene completes it. The chain joins TRBV18 to TRBJ2-1, with TRBD2 identical over 8 bases. The germline CDR1 and CDR2 sequences are KGHSH and LQKENI. With 2 bases clipped from V and 5 bases from J, the junction kept 2 bases outside the gene matches. The CDR3 has 14 residues. The covered CDR3 bases are TGTGCCAGCTCACCAGCGGGGGGCAACAATGAG. Translation gives CASSPAGGNNE. The entire CDR3 is CASSPAGGNNEQFF.

CDR3 DNA, as far as it was read: TGTGCCAGCTCACCATTCGCAGGGGAGGGCGGTCAGCCC. Translated: CASSPFAGEGGQP. The full-length CDR3 reads as CASSPFAGEGGQPQHF. The chain carries TRBV18 and TRBJ1-5; D perhaps matches TRBD1 (6 bases). The read gets to within 3 residues of the CDR3 end, and the germline J gene fills in the rest. The CDR3 has 16 residues. V lost 2 bases, J lost 6 bases, and 17 bases lay in between. Germline V gene lookup returns CDR1 KGHSH and CDR2 LQKENI.

A few counts support this clone. Sequencing ends 3 residues short of the CDR3 end; the germline J gene provides the rest. The J gene is TRBJ2-1, the V gene TRBV6-2 or TRBV6-3; D is unclear. CDR3 length: 13 amino acids. Germline V gives CDR1 MNHEY, CDR2 SVGEGT. The germline V and J ends were trimmed by 10 bases and 1 base, with 11 bases remaining between them. CDR3 DNA (partial): TGTGCCACCCAAGGTCTTTCCTACAATGAG. Translating gives CATQGLSYNE. The CDR3 reads in full as CATQGLSYNEQFF.

This clone came up many times. The CDR3 bases that were read are TGTGCCTGGGAAGGGGACTATGGC. Its translation: CAWEGDYG. The whole CDR3 protein is CAWEGDYGYTF. The J gene is TRBJ1-2, the V gene TRBV30; D is perhaps TRBD1 (5 bases). The read terminates 3 residues before the CDR3 end, so the remaining end is supplied by the germline J gene. The CDR3 extends over 11 amino acids. Germline assignment: CDR1 GTSNPN and CDR2 SVGIG (reference sequence). V lost 5 bases and J lost 3, with 7 bases in between. Using reference TRBV30 and TRBJ1-2 for the parts outside the CDR3, the full variable domain is SQTIHQWPATLVQPVGSPLSLECTVEGTSNPNLYWYRQAAGRGLQLLFYSVGIGQISSEVPQNLSASRPQDRQFILSSKKLLLSDSGFYLCAWEGDYGYTFGSGTRLTVV.

By share, this clone ranks as medium-sized (0.01 to 0.1%). The CDR3 end falls 3 residues outside the read, so it is completed with the germline J gene. The chain has TRBV20-1 and TRBJ1-1; D is ambiguous. CDR1 and CDR2 (germline): DFQATT, SNEGSKA (reference sequence). V lost 1 base to trimming and J lost 3 bases, with 12 bases between them. The length of the CDR3 is 14 residues. The CDR3 sequence is CSARVGPSDTEAFF. CDR3 DNA, as far as it was read: TGCAGTGCTAGAGTAGGGCCGAGTGACACTGAA.

This clone was counted at least ten times. The CDR3 goes on 3 residues after the read ends, and that part is filled in from the germline J gene. The chain combines TRBV20-1 with TRBJ2-7, with 12 bases that match TRBD2. J lost 3 bases, V lost 5 bases, and 11 bases had no gene match. Germline CDR1 reads DFQATT; CDR2 reads SNEGSKA (reference sequence). This CDR3 comprises 16 residues. CDR3 sequence: CSAHPSGGALLYEQYF. Partial CDR3 DNA: TGCAGTGCTCACCCTAGCGGGGGGGCCCTCCTCTACGAG.

This clone occurred a few times. The CDR3 extends 3 residues past the end of the read, so its final part is completed from the germline J gene. The rearrangement links TRBV20-1 to TRBJ2-1, with unresolved D. The CDR3 contains 14 residues. Germline CDR1 DFQATT, CDR2 SNEGSKA (reference sequence). With 6 bases removed from V and 0 bases from J, the gap between germline ends came to 12 bases. The CDR3 loop reads CSAPSSGSYNEQFF. The part of the CDR3 DNA that was read is TGCAGTGCCCCCTCCTCCGGCTCCTACAATGAG.

With regard to this clone: The observed sequence ends 3 residues before the CDR3 terminus, with the missing tail filled in from the germline J gene. The chain has TRBV5-1 and TRBJ2-7; perhaps TRBD2 as D (6 bases). Germline CDR1 and CDR2: SGHRS and YFSETQ. Trimming cost V 3 bases and J 0 bases, with 13 bases left between them. The CDR3 runs 15 residues. The chain's CDR3 is CASSYGGAPSYEQYF. The CDR3 bases that were read are TGCGCCAGCAGCTACGGCGGGGCCCCCTCCTACGAG. The complete variable domain, with remaining parts taken from reference TRBV5-1 and TRBJ2-7, reads KAGVTQTPRYLIKTRGQQVTLSCSPISGHRSVSWYQQTPGQGLQFLFEYFSETQRNKGNFPGRFSGRQFSNSRSEMNVSTLELGDSALYLCASSYGGAPSYEQYFGPGTRLTVT.

This clone has more than one count but fewer than ten. Read sequence stops 3 residues before the CDR3 end, and the germline J gene provides the missing end. The chain combines TRBV18 with TRBJ1-3; 7 bases agree with TRBD1. CDR3 length: 14 amino acids. The germline V gene has CDR1 KGHSH and CDR2 LQKENI. The junction had 6 bases not matched to a gene; V was cut back by 6 bases and J by 4 bases. The CDR3 DNA, read in part, is TGTGCCAGCTCTTCAGACAGGGCAGGAAACACC. Its protein product is CASSSDRAGNT. The entire CDR3 reads CASSSDRAGNTIYF.

This clone appeared a few times. The CDR3 extends 3 residues past the end of the read, so its final part is completed from the germline J gene. The rearrangement uses TRBV19 and TRBJ2-7; the D is unclear. CDR1 and CDR2 (germline): LNHDA, SQIVND (reference sequence). Trimming stripped 1 base from V and 0 bases from J, with 10 bases between. The CDR3 totals 15 residues. CDR3 bases read: TGTGCCAGTAGTATAGGGGCGAACCCCTCCTACGAG. Translating gives CASSIGANPSYE. The full CDR3 protein is CASSIGANPSYEQYF.

This clone was seen a handful of times. The read halts 3 residues ahead of the CDR3 end, with the missing end drawn from the germline J gene. V gene TRBV7-9 combines with J gene TRBJ2-1, with TRBD1 as a possible D gene (5 bases). The CDR3 is 12 amino acids. V was pared by 2 bases and J by 7 bases, with 6 bases between. The germline V gene has CDR1 SEHNR and CDR2 FQNEAQ (reference sequence). The DNA read from the CDR3 is TGTGCCAGCAGCTTAAGGGGAAATGAG. It specifies CASSLRGNE. The whole CDR3 is CASSLRGNEQFF.